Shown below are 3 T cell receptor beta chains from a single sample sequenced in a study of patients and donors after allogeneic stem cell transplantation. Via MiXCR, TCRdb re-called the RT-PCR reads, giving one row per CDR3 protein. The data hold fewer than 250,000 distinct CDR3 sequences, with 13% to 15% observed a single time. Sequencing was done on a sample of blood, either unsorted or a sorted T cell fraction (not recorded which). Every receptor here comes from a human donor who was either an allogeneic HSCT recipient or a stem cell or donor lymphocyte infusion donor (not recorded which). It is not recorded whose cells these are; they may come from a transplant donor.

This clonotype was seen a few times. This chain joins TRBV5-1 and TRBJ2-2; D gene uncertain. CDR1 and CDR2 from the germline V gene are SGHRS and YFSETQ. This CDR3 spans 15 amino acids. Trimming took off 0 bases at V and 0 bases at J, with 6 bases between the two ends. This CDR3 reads CASSLGDTNTGELFF. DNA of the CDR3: TGCGCCAGCAGCTTGGGAGACACGAACACCGGGGAGCTGTTTTTT.

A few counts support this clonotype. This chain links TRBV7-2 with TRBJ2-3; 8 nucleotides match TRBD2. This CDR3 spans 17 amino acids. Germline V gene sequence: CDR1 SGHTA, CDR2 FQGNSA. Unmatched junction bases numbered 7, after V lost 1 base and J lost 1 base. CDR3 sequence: CASSLELGRGGTDTQYF. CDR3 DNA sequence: TGTGCCAGCAGCTTAGAGCTTGGGCGGGGGGGCACAGATACGCAGTATTTT.

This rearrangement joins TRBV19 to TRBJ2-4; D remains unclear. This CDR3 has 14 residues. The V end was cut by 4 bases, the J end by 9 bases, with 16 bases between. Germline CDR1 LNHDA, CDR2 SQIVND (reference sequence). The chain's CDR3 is CASSSGNLGRIQYF. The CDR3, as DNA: TGTGCCAGTAGTAGCGGAAATCTGGGTCGCATTCAGTACTTC.